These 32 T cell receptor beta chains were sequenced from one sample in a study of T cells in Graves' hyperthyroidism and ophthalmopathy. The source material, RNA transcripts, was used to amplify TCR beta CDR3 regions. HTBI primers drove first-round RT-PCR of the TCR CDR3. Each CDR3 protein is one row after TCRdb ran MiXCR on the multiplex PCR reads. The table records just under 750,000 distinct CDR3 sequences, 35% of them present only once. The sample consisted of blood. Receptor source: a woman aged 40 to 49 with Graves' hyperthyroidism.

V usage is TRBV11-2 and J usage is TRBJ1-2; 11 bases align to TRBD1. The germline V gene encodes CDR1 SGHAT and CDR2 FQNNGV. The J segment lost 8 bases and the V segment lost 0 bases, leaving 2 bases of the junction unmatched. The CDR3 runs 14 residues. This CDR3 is CASSLDGTGGGYTF. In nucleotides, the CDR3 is TGTGCCAGCAGCTTAGATGGGACAGGGGGGGGCTACACCTTC.

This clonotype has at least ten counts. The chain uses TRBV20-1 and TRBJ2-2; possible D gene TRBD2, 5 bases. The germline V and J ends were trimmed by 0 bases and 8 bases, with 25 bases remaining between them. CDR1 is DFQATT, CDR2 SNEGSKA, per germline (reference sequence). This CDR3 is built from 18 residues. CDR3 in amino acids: CSARDRLRAPSHGGELFF. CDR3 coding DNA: TGCAGTGCTAGAGATCGACTGAGGGCCCCTAGCCACGGTGGGGAGCTGTTTTTT.

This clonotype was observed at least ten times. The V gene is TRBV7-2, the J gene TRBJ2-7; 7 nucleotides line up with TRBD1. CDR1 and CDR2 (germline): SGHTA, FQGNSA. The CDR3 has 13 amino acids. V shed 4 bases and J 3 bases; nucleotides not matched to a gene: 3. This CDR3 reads CASSYRGNYEQYF. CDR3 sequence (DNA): TGTGCCAGCAGCTACAGGGGTAACTACGAGCAGTACTTC.

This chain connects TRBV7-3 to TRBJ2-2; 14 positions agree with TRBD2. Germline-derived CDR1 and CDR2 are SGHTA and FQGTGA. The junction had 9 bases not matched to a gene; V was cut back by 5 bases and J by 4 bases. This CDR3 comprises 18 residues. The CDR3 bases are TGTGCCAGCAGCCTCGGACTAGCGGGGGGTTCGCGCACCGGGGAGCTGTTTTTT. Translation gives CASSLGLAGGSRTGELFF.

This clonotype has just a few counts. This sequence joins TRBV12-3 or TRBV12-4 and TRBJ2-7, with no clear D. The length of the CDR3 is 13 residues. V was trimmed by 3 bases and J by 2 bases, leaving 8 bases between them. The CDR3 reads CASSFPTTYEQYF. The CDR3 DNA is TGTGCCAGCAGTTTTCCAACCACCTACGAGCAGTACTTC.

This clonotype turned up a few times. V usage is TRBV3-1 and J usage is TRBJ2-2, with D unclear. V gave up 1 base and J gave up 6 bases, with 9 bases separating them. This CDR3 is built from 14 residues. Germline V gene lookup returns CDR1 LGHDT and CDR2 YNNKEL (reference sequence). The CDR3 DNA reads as TGTGCCAGCAGCCAAGCAACAGTCGCCGGGGAGCTGTTTTTT. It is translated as CASSQATVAGELFF.

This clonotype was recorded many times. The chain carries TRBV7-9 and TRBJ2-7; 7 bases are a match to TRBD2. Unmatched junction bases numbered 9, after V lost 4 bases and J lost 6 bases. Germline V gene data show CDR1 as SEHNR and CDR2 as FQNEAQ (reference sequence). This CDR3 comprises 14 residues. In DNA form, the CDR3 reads TGTGCCAGCAGCTCCTGGACTAGACTAGGCGAGCAGTACTTC. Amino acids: CASSSWTRLGEQYF.

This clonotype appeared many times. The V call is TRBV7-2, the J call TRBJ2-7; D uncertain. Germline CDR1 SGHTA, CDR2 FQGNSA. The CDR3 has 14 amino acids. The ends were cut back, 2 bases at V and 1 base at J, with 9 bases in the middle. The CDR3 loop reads CASSLSSTSYEQYF. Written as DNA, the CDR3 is TGTGCCAGCAGCTTATCGTCGACTTCCTACGAGCAGTACTTC.

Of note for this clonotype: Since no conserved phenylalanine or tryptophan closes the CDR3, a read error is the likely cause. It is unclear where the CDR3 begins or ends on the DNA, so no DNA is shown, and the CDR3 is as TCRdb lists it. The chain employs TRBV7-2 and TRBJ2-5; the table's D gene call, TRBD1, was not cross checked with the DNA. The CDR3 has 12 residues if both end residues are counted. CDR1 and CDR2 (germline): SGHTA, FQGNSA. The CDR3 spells CASSLGRGVPFL.

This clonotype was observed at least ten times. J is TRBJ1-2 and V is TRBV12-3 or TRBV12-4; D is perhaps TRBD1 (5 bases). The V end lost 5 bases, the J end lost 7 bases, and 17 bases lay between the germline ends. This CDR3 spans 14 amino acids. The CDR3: CASSLVSGRGGYTF. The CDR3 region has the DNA TGTGCCAGCAGTCTCGTCTCAGGGAGGGGTGGCTACACCTTC.

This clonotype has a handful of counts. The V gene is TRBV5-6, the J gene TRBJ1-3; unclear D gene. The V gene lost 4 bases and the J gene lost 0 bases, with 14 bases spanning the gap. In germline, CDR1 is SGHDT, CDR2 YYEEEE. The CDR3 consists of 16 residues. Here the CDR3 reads CASSLRWQLSGNTIYF. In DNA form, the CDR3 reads TGTGCCAGCAGCCTACGATGGCAGCTCTCTGGAAACACCATATATTTT. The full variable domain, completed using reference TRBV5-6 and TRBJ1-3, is DAGVTQSPTHLIKTRGQQVTLRCSPKSGHDTVSWYQQALGQGPQFIFQYYEEEERQRGNFPDRFSGHQFPNYSSELNVNALLLGDSALYLCASSLRWQLSGNTIYFGEGSWLTVV.

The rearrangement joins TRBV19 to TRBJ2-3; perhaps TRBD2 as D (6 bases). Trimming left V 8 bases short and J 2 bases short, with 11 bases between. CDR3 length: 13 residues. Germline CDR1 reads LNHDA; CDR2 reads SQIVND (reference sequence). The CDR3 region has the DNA TGTGCCAGTGGAGGGAAATTCACAGATACGCAGTATTTT. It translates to CASGGKFTDTQYF.

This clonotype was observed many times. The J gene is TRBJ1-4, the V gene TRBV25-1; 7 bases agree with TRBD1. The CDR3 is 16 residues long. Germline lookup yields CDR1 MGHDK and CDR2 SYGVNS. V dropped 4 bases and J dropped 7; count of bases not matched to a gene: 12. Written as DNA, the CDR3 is TGTGCCAGCAGTGGAGGGACAGCCTACTACTTTGAAAAACTGTTTTTT. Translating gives CASSGGTAYYFEKLFF.

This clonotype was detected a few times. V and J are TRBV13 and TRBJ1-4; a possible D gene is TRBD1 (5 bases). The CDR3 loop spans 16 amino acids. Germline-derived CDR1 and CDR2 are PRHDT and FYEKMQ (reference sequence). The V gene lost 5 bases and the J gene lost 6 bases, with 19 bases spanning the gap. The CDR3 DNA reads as TGTGCCAGCAGCCCCCCGCGGCGGGGGAAGGATGAAAAACTGTTTTTT. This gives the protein CASSPPRRGKDEKLFF.

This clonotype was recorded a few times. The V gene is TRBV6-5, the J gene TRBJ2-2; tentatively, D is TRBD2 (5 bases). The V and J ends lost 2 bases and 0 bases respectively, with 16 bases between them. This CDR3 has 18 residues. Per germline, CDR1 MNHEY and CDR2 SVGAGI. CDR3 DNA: TGTGCCAGCAGTTACGCTCCGAGAACGGGATCGAACACCGGGGAGCTGTTTTTT. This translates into CASSYAPRTGSNTGELFF.

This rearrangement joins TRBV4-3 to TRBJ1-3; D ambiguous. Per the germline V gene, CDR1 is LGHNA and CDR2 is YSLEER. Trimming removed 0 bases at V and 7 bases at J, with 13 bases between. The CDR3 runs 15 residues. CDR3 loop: CASSQDGGLGNTIYF. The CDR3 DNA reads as TGCGCCAGCAGCCAAGATGGCGGGCTCGGTAACACCATATATTTT.

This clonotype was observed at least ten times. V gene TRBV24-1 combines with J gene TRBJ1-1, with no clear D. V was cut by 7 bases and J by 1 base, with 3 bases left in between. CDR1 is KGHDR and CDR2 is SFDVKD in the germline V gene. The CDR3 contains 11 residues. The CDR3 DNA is TGTGCCACCAGAAGGAACACTGAAGCTTTCTTT. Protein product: CATRRNTEAFF.

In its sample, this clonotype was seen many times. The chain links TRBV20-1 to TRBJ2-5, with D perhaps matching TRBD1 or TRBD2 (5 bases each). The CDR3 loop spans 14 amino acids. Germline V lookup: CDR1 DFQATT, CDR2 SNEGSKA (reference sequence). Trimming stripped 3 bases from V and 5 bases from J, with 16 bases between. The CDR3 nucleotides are TGCAGTGCTAGTGCGACGGGGCTCGGGGAGACCCAGTACTTC. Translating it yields CSASATGLGETQYF.

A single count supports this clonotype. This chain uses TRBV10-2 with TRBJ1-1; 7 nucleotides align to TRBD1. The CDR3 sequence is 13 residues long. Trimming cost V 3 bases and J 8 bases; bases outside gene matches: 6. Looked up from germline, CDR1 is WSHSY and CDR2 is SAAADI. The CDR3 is CASSDSTGEEAFF. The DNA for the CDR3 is TGCGCCAGCAGTGACTCTACAGGGGAGGAAGCTTTCTTT.

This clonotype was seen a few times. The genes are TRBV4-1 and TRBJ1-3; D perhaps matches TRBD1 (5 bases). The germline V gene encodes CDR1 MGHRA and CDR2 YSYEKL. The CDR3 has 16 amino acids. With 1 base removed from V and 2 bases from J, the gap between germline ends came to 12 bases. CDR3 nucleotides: TGCGCCAGCAGCCAAGGATTCACAGGCACTGGAAACACCATATATTTT. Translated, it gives CASSQGFTGTGNTIYF.

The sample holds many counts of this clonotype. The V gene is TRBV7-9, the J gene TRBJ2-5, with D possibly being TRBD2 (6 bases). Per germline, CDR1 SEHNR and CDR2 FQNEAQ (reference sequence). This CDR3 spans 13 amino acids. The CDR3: CAQQEGSQETQYF. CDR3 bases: TGTGCACAGCAGGAGGGATCCCAAGAGACCCAGTACTTC.

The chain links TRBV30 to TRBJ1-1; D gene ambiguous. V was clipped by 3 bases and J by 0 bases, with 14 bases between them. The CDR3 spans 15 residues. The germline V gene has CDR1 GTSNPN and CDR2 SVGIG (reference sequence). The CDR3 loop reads CAWSLSGQLNTEAFF. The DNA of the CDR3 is TGTGCCTGGAGCCTAAGCGGGCAGCTGAACACTGAAGCTTTCTTT.

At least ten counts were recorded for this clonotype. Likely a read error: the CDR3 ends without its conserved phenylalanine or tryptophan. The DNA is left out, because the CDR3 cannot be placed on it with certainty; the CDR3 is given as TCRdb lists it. Here the CDR3 reads CASSLGLYP. The chain joins TRBV5-8 to TRBJ1-1. The germline V gene encodes CDR1 SGHTS and CDR2 YDEGEE. The CDR3 is 9 residues long, ends included.

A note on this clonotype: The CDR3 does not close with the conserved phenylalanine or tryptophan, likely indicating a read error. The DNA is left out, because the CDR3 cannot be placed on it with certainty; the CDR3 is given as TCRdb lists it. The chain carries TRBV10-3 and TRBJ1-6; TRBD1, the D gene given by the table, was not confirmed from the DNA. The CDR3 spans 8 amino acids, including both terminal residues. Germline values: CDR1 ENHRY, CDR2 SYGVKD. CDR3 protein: CAINPRNR.

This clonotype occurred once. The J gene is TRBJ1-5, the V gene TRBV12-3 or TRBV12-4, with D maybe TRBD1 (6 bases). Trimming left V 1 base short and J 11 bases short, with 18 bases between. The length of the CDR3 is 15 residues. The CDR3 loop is CASSLGGGASGSQHF. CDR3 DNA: TGTGCCAGCAGTTTAGGGGGGGGGGCGTCCGGGTCCCAGCATTTT.

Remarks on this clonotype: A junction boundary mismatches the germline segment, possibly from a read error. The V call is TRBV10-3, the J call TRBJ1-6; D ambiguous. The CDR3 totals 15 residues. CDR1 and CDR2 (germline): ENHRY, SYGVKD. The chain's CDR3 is CASSQLFSYNSPLHF. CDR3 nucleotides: TGTGCCAGCAGTCAACTCTTCTCCTATAATTCACCCCTCCACTTT.

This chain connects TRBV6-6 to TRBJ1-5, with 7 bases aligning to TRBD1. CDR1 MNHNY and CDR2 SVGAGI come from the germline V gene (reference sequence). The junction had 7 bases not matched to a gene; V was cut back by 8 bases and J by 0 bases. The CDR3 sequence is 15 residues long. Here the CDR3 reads CASRRDRNSNQPQHF. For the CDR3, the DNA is TGTGCCAGCCGACGGGACAGAAATAGCAATCAGCCCCAGCATTTT.

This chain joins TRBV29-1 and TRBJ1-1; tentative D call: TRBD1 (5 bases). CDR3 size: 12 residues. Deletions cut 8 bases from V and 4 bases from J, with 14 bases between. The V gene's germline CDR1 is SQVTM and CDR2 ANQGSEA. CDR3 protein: CSSGPFGTEAFF. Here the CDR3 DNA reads TGCAGCTCGGGACCCTTTGGCACTGAAGCTTTCTTT. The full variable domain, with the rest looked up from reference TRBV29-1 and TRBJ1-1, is SAVISQKPSRDICQRGTSLTIQCQVDSQVTMMFWYRQQPGQSLTLIATANQGSEATYESGFVIDKFPISRPNLTFSTLTVSNMSPEDSSIYLCSSGPFGTEAFFGQGTRLTVV.

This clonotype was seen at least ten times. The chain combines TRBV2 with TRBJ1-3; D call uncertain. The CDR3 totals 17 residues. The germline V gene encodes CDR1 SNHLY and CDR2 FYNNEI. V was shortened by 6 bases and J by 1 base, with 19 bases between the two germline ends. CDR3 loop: CASRLTAGLASGNTIYF. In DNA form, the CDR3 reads TGTGCCAGCAGGCTCACGGCTGGGTTGGCATCTGGAAACACCATATATTTT.

The CDR3 protein is CASSLLTDYQPQHF. CDR3 bases: TGCGCCAGCAGTTTGTTGACAGATTATCAGCCCCAGCATTTT. The chain combines TRBV5-1 with TRBJ1-5; maybe TRBD1 (5 bases). This CDR3 has 14 residues. Trimming took off 5 bases at V and 5 bases at J, with 14 bases between the two ends. Germline V gene sequence: CDR1 SGHRS, CDR2 YFSETQ. Full variable domain (rest looked up from reference TRBV5-1 and TRBJ1-5): KAGVTQTPRYLIKTRGQQVTLSCSPISGHRSVSWYQQTPGQGLQFLFEYFSETQRNKGNFPGRFSGRQFSNSRSEMNVSTLELGDSALYLCASSLLTDYQPQHFGDGTRLSIL.

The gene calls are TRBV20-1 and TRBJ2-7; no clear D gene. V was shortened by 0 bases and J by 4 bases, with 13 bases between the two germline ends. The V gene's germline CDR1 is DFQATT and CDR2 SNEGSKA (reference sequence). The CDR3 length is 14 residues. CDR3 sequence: CSARDISSWYEQYF. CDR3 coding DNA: TGCAGTGCTAGAGATATTTCTAGTTGGTACGAGCAGTACTTC.

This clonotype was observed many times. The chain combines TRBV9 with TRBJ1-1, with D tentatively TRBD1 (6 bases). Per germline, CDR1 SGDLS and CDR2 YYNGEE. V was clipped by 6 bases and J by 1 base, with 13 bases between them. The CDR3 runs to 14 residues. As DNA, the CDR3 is TGTGCCAGCACAGCCGGGACACCGAACACTGAAGCTTTCTTT. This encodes CASTAGTPNTEAFF.